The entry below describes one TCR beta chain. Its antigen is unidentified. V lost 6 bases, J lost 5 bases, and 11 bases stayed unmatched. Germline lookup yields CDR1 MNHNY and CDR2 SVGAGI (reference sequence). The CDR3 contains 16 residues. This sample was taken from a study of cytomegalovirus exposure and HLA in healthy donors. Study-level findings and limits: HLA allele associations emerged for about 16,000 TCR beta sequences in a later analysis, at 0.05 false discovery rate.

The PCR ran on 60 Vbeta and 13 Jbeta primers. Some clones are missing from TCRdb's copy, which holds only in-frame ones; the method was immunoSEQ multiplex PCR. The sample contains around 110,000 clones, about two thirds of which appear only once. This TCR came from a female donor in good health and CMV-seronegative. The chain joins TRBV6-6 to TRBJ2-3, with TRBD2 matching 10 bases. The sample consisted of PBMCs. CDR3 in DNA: TGTGCCAGCAGACCATCTAGCGGGAGAATCATAGATACGCAGTATTTT. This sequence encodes CASRPSSGRIIDTQYF.